The T cell receptor beta chain under discussion was sequenced for a study of cytomegalovirus exposure and HLA in healthy donors (dated by TCRdb to about 2017). Regarding the complete study: An earlier analysis of fewer than 750 of the donors reported approximately 280 Gb of sequence data and about 120 million unique TCR beta sequences obtained from around 180 million T cells. An early release that covered 500 to 800 HLA-typed donors contained approximately 300 gigabases of sequencing data and tens of millions of unique TCR sequences. The genetic ancestry cluster associated with self-reported Caucasian donors included roughly 84% of the approximately 410 genotyped donors. The aim of the study was to test whether cataloging public T cell receptors could identify signatures of past pathogen exposure. Using immunosequencing, the study profiled T cell repertoires from approximately 700 subjects and related those repertoires to cytomegalovirus serostatus. In addition to the first cohort of 666 subjects, a separate validation cohort of 120 different subjects was used. To predict cytomegalovirus infection status, the study combined high-throughput TCR immunosequencing, statistical association of individual TCRs with disease status, and machine learning. In a later analysis, previously published TCR beta repertoires from hundreds of donors were re-analyzed and high-resolution HLA genotyping was added so that TCR occurrence patterns could be studied. Rather than drawing on any new phenotypic data, the later analysis identified candidate immune exposures from TCR beta sequences and the way those sequences occurred across donors. An earlier analysis of roughly 600 of the donors used high-throughput TCR beta sequencing to judge whether each TCR beta V gene segment behaved as functional or pseudogenic. Donor age, sex, ethnicity and CMV serostatus were compiled alongside the repertoire data. A later genetic analysis used genome-wide SNP genotypes for about 55% of the 666 donors, treating that subset as a discovery cohort. Every repertoire in the discovery cohort had been generated on one and the same sequencing platform. HLA typing included class I and class II loci at four-digit resolution. The number of typed donors differed by locus: roughly 629-630 for A, B, C, DRB1 and DQB1; 500 to 550 for DQA1; some 590 for DPA1; and roughly 470 for DPB1. About five DR-DQ haplotypes were handled as single units for association and clustering because linkage in the cohort was strong. Across approximately 420 genotyped donors of the cohort, an average of roughly 250,000 unique TCR beta nucleotide sequences per donor were sequenced, and roughly 17% of those sequences were non-productive.

Concerning this clone itself: Its specific antigen is unknown. Within one base of it there is no much larger clone, and no base qualities were kept.

The cohort consisted of 650 to 700 healthy bone marrow donors. Cohort members were all nominally healthy when sampled, although unrecorded immune exposures were likely present. The donor tested CMV seronegative and was one of the 352 seronegative cohort members. Every donor gave a peripheral blood sample, and the peripheral blood mononuclear cells from that sample were used for TCR beta sequencing. Genomic DNA was extracted from the blood cell samples with the Qiagen DNeasy Blood Extraction Kit. The library relied on the immunoSEQ multiplex PCR assay. A mixture of 60 forward primers for TCR Vbeta segments and 13 reverse primers for TCR Jbeta segments was used in the multiplex PCR. The CDR3 region of rearranged TCR beta genes was amplified from genomic DNA with a multiplex PCR assay. The Illumina HiSeq System was used to sequence the amplified TCR beta libraries as 87-base-pair reads. The published analysis was carried out like this. In a later analysis, some 80 million unique TCR beta chains were counted across the 650 to 700 repertoires, and about 10 million of these chains were shared by at least two donors. A nearest-neighbor algorithm error-corrected the raw reads and collapsed the reads into unique sequences, merging closely related sequences to remove PCR and sequencing errors. Alignment of CDR3 sequences to IMGT reference sequences was used to assign V, D and J gene segments. For a sequence to be retained, a match of at least six nucleotides to both a V gene segment and a J gene segment was required. A rearrangement counted as productive if the CDR3 had no stop codons and remained in frame with V and J, and every other rearrangement counted as non-productive. CDR3 was defined according to IMGT convention as the region running from the second conserved V-encoded cysteine to the conserved J-encoded phenylalanine. Sequences without an unambiguous match to a single V gene segment were excluded from the earlier analysis of about 600 of the donors. An earlier analysis of a few hundred of the donors called V segments functional above 56.7% productive rearrangements and segregating when the between-donor standard deviation exceeded 5%. A statistical classification framework was developed to diagnose cytomegalovirus status using the catalog of TCR beta chain sequences. V and J gene assignment, in a later analysis, came from comparing TCR nucleotide sequences with IMGT/GENE-DB human TR gene sequences. In a later analysis, CDR3 sequences and most-parsimonious VDJ recombination scenarios were assigned using the TCRdist pipeline. In a later analysis, each TCR beta chain was defined by its CDR3 amino acid sequence together with its V-gene family, and reads lacking a unique V-gene family were excluded. In a later analysis, nearly 600 highly shared, low-generation-probability nucleotide sequences were removed to address suspected cross-contamination and a sequencing artifact. In a later analysis, a clonal expansion index was calculated for each public chain from normalized within-repertoire ranks of inferred template counts. Generation probabilities in a later analysis came from a VDJ recombination model fitted to out-of-frame rearrangements, and those results were checked against IGoR. In a later analysis, TCR-TCR, TCR-HLA and TCR-CMV co-occurrence was scored with hypergeometric tests, and a repertoire-size bias correction was applied to TCR pairs. A later analysis estimated false discovery rates by permuting HLA or CMV assignments 20 times. In a later analysis, co-occurring TCRs were grouped using DBSCAN, and TCRdist sequence similarity was added for clustering within HLA-allele-positive subsets. Repertoires with fewer than 30,000 or more than 120,000 public chains, plus five repertoires with anomalous nucleotide sharing, were excluded from co-occurrence clustering. TCRdb carries this immuneACCESS record with in-frame sequences only. Its versions omit some clonotypes, under half of them owing to an unresolved V gene in the studies checked, with the rest unexplained. The D gene and trimming were derived from the DNA, and the V and J assignments and clone size from that table. This sample has more than 140,000 clones in its table, and 60% to 80% of those were observed once. Approximately 1.5% of the sample goes to the ten largest clones.

The CDR3, cysteine through phenylalanine, is 15 amino acids long. Of the read, only the CDR3 DNA is kept; its 45 bases are in frame from base 1. Compared with germline, V lacks 4 bases and J lacks 3 bases; bases without a gene match: 7. The CDR1 and CDR2 encoded by the germline V gene are MNHEY and SVGAGI. What the research found in general, with its limitations: A further reported finding was that TCR beta sequences accurately predicted the HLA-A and HLA-B alleles for most subjects in the first cohort. Because counts were too low, seventeen rarely observed V segments, including chromosome 9 orphons, were left out of the earlier analysis of a few hundred of the donors. The authors suggested that the approach could potentially be extended to other disease states and immunological phenotypes. Several of the top co-occurrence clusters appeared to be linked to parvovirus B19, influenza, CMV and Epstein-Barr virus, according to a later analysis. Assigning TCR associations to individual alleles was difficult when HLA alleles, especially DR and DQ, strongly co-occurred. Linkage disequilibrium might explain the correlated functional status among segregating V segments, but an unknown experimental factor could not be ruled out. Compared with the approximately 720-donor mean, donors in an Asian-associated ancestry cluster had fewer N-insertions in productive TCRs, according to a later genetic analysis. Because HLA typing was unavailable for some donors at each locus, only the typed subset was used in association tests. Specific HLA alleles were associated with about 17,000 TCR beta sequences at a false discovery rate of 0.05 in a later analysis. Roughly uniform sequencing depth across donors was assumed in presence/absence analyses, although this assumption may not hold. Because the 87-base-pair reads could not distinguish some IMGT-functional V segments, including TRBV6-2 and TRBV6-3, those segments were excluded. Only TCR beta chains were sequenced in this cohort, and the absence of alpha or paired-chain data limited detectable features. The sequencing pipeline was judged likely to have produced a cluster of highly shared sequence variants as a technical artifact. The study gave a list of around 170 TCR beta chains associated with cytomegalovirus. Cytomegalovirus status was reported to be diagnosed by the classifier with high specificity and sensitivity in both the original and validation cohorts. According to a later analysis, TCR association rates differed among HLA loci, with DRB1 alleles showing the most associated TCRs and HLA-C alleles showing the fewest. Immune exposure information for the cohort was limited to CMV serostatus. In an earlier analysis of more than 500 of the donors, most TCR beta V segments appeared in productive rearrangements about 90% or about 30% of the time, broadly matching IMGT annotations. Most TCR sequences were observed very rarely across donors, whereas some public TCRs were present in many individuals. In vitro tests confirmed that a few of the cytomegalovirus-associated TCR beta chains recognize cytomegalovirus antigens. A later analysis found that most CMV-associated TCR beta chains appeared HLA-restricted, with HLA associations seemingly driven largely by CMV exposure. Compared with equally common non-associated chains, HLA-associated TCR beta chains in a later analysis were more clonally expanded and had lower generation probabilities. A later genetic analysis associated a missense DCLRE1C variant with V-gene and J-gene trimming of TCR beta chains, and an independent cohort replicated the association.

The specimen was PBMCs. This TCR derives from a female donor in good health and CMV-seronegative. Recombination connected TRBV6-5 to TRBJ2-3; TRBD2 matches 7 bases in the middle. The nucleotides are TGTGCCAGCAGTTTACTAGCGACTGAGACAGATACGCAGTATTTT. This yields the protein CASSLLATETDTQYF.